Below, 7 T cell receptor beta chains from the same sample are listed, as sequenced in a study of PD-L1 blockade in urothelial cancer. Some clones are missing from TCRdb's copy, which holds only in-frame ones; the method was immunoSEQ multiplex PCR. The repertoire holds some 100,000 clones, with roughly nine tenths as singletons. The sample here was PBMCs, taken around atezolizumab (anti-PD-L1) treatment. These receptors were obtained from a woman aged 80 or over with urothelial cancer.

The V and J genes are TRBV5-4 and TRBJ1-2; D uncertain. The germline gives CDR1 SGHNT, CDR2 YYREEE (reference sequence). This CDR3 spans 13 amino acids. V was shortened by 3 bases and J by 7 bases, with 13 bases between the two germline ends. The CDR3 DNA follows: TGTGCCAGCAGCTCTATCGGGTATAGTGGCTACACCTTC. It specifies CASSSIGYSGYTF. The whole variable domain, filled in from reference TRBV5-4 and TRBJ1-2, reads ETGVTQSPTHLIKTRGQQVTLRCSSQSGHNTVSWYQQALGQGPQFIFQYYREEENGRGNFPPRFSGLQFPNYSSELNVNALELDDSALYLCASSSIGYSGYTFGSGTRLTVV.

This chain uses TRBV6-5 with TRBJ1-1; no firm D call. The germline V and J ends were trimmed by 7 bases and 4 bases, with 16 bases remaining between them. This CDR3 region has 14 residues. Germline CDR1 and CDR2: MNHEY and SVGAGI. Here the CDR3 reads CASIKESFSTEAFF. The CDR3 nucleotides read TGTGCCAGCATTAAGGAGTCTTTCAGCACTGAAGCTTTCTTT.

The chain employs TRBV18 and TRBJ2-7; the match to TRBD2 covers 12 bases. With 1 base clipped from V and 3 bases from J, the junction kept 13 bases outside the gene matches. The germline gives CDR1 KGHSH, CDR2 LQKENI. This CDR3 region has 19 residues. CDR3 region: CASSPLHRLTSGRHYEQYF. The CDR3 nucleotides are TGTGCCAGCTCACCACTACACAGGCTCACTAGCGGGAGGCACTACGAGCAGTACTTC. Together with reference TRBV18 and TRBJ2-7, the CDR3 gives the full variable domain: NAGVMQNPRHLVRRRGQEARLRCSPMKGHSHVYWYRQLPEEGLKFMVYLQKENIIDESGMPKERFSAEFPKEGPSILRIQQVVRGDSAAYFCASSPLHRLTSGRHYEQYFGPGTRLTVT.

V usage is TRBV2 and J usage is TRBJ1-5; D gene unclear. Germline CDR1 SNHLY, CDR2 FYNNEI. The CDR3 consists of 17 residues. Trimming took off 4 bases at V and 0 bases at J, with 16 bases between the two ends. CDR3 residues: CASSARPTPNSNQPQHF. The CDR3 DNA reads as TGTGCCAGCAGTGCGCGGCCCACCCCTAATAGCAATCAGCCCCAGCATTTT.

In this sample, this clone turned up once. V gene TRBV9 combines with J gene TRBJ2-5; weak D call: TRBD2 (7 bases). CDR3 length: 15 residues. Germline lookup yields CDR1 SGDLS and CDR2 YYNGEE. V shed 0 bases and J shed 3 bases, with 12 bases lying between them. This chain's CDR3 is CASSVEGGGKETQYF. The CDR3 DNA reads TGTGCCAGCAGCGTAGAGGGAGGGGGGAAAGAGACCCAGTACTTC.

V gene TRBV28 combines with J gene TRBJ2-7; 13 bases align to TRBD2. The CDR3 has 18 residues. Germline V gene sequence: CDR1 MDHEN, CDR2 SYDVKM. V lost 4 bases, J lost 4 bases, and 13 bases stayed unmatched. The CDR3 sequence is CASSSGTRLAGGGYEQYF. The DNA for the CDR3 is TGTGCCAGCAGTTCGGGGACAAGACTAGCGGGAGGCGGTTACGAGCAGTACTTC.

This clone was detected once. This chain connects TRBV15 to TRBJ2-1, with D unclear. The ends were cut back, 0 bases at V and 1 base at J, with 10 bases in the middle. Germline CDR1 reads LNHNV; CDR2 reads YYDKDF (reference sequence). The CDR3 spans 16 residues. The CDR3, as DNA: TGTGCCACCAGCAGAGAAATTCCGGGTTCCTACAATGAGCAGTTCTTC. Its protein product is CATSREIPGSYNEQFF.